This TCR beta chain was recovered during a study of cytomegalovirus exposure and HLA in healthy donors (dated by TCRdb to the late 2010s). General notes on the study: An earlier analysis of several hundred of the donors reported 276 Gb of sequence data and around 100 million unique TCR beta sequences obtained from around 170 million T cells. Because of strong linkage in the cohort, five DR-DQ haplotypes were treated as single units for association and clustering. Alongside the repertoire data, information on donor age, sex, ethnicity and CMV serostatus was compiled. Across approximately 400 genotyped donors of the cohort, an average of approximately 200,000 unique TCR beta nucleotide sequences per donor were sequenced, and roughly 20% of those sequences were non-productive. In a later genetic analysis, genome-wide SNP genotypes for about 55% of the roughly 700 donors were used, and that subset was treated as a discovery cohort. Using immunosequencing, the study profiled T cell repertoires from some 670 subjects and related those repertoires to cytomegalovirus serostatus. All discovery cohort repertoires had been generated using a single sequencing platform. HLA typing included class I and class II loci at four-digit resolution. Rather than using new phenotypic data, the later analysis identified candidate immune exposures from TCR beta sequences and from how often those sequences occurred across donors. A later analysis re-examined previously published TCR beta repertoires from just over 650 donors and added high-resolution HLA genotyping to investigate patterns of TCR occurrence. To predict cytomegalovirus infection status, the study combined high-throughput TCR immunosequencing, statistical association of individual TCRs with disease status, and machine learning. The aim of the study was to test whether cataloging public T cell receptors could identify signatures of past pathogen exposure. To decide whether each TCR beta V gene segment behaved as functional or pseudogenic, an earlier analysis of approximately 590 of the donors relied on high-throughput TCR beta sequencing. Besides the first cohort of approximately 670 subjects, a separate validation cohort made up of 95 to 150 different subjects was used. Typing coverage differed by locus: A, B, C, DRB1 and DQB1 were typed in about 620-640 donors, DQA1 in about 560, DPA1 in approximately 610, and DPB1 in about 450. Among the roughly 390 genotyped donors, approximately 76% belonged to the genetic ancestry cluster associated with self-reported Caucasian donors. An early release covering roughly 600 HLA-typed donors comprised about 300 gigabases of sequencing data and roughly 86 million unique TCR sequences. Study-level results and caveats: The study listed approximately 160 TCR beta chains as associated with cytomegalovirus. In a later genetic analysis, fewer N-insertions in productive TCRs were reported among donors in an Asian-associated ancestry cluster than the roughly 700-donor mean. Several of the top co-occurrence clusters appeared to be linked to parvovirus B19, influenza, CMV and Epstein-Barr virus, according to a later analysis. HLA typing was unavailable for some donors at each locus, so association tests used only the typed subset. According to a later analysis, most CMV-associated TCR beta chains appeared to be HLA-restricted, and the HLA associations seemed to be driven largely by CMV exposure. A further reported finding was that TCR beta sequences accurately predicted the HLA-A and HLA-B alleles for most subjects in the first cohort. For the cohort, immune exposure information was limited to CMV serostatus. Because counts were too low, about 18 rarely observed V segments, including chromosome 9 orphons, were excluded from the earlier analysis of 587 of the donors. Linkage disequilibrium might explain the correlated functional status among segregating V segments, but an unknown experimental factor could not be ruled out. A group of highly shared sequence variants was considered likely to be a technical artifact of the sequencing pipeline. Assigning TCR associations to individual alleles was difficult when HLA alleles, especially DR and DQ, strongly co-occurred. Roughly uniform sequencing depth across donors was assumed in presence/absence analyses, although this assumption may not hold. A later analysis associated about 18,000 TCR beta sequences with specific HLA alleles at a false discovery rate of 0.05. The authors suggested that the approach could potentially be extended to other disease states and immunological phenotypes. The classifier was reported to diagnose cytomegalovirus status with high specificity and sensitivity in both the original and validation cohorts. Some IMGT-functional V segments, including TRBV6-2 and TRBV6-3, could not be distinguished by the 87-base-pair reads and were therefore excluded. An earlier analysis of around 600 of the donors showed that most TCR beta V segments appeared in productive rearrangements either about 90% or about 30% of the time, which broadly matched IMGT annotations. Only TCR beta chains were sequenced in this cohort, and the absence of alpha or paired-chain data limited detectable features. Three of the identified cytomegalovirus-associated TCR beta chains were confirmed in vitro to be specific for cytomegalovirus antigens. Most TCR sequences were seen in very few donors, while some public TCRs were found in many individuals. An association between a missense DCLRE1C variant and V-gene and J-gene trimming of TCR beta chains was found in a later genetic analysis and replicated in an independent cohort. According to a later analysis, TCR association rates differed among HLA loci, with DRB1 alleles showing the most associated TCRs and HLA-C alleles showing the fewest. Compared with equally common non-associated chains, HLA-associated TCR beta chains in a later analysis were more clonally expanded and had lower generation probabilities.

The cohort was made up of approximately 670 healthy bone marrow donors. At the time of sampling, every cohort member was nominally healthy, though immune exposures that went unrecorded were likely present. The donor was CMV seronegative and belonged to the group of 352 seronegative cohort members. Every donor gave a peripheral blood sample, and the peripheral blood mononuclear cells from that sample were used for TCR beta sequencing. The Qiagen DNeasy Blood Extraction Kit was used to extract genomic DNA from the blood cell samples. Receptor libraries were prepared by the immunoSEQ multiplex PCR assay. For the multiplex PCR, a mixture combining 60 forward primers for TCR Vbeta segments and 13 reverse primers for TCR Jbeta segments was used. The CDR3 region of rearranged TCR beta genes was amplified from genomic DNA with a multiplex PCR assay. On the Illumina HiSeq System, the amplified TCR beta libraries were sequenced as 87-base-pair reads. The authors processed their data as follows. Across the 666 repertoires, a later analysis counted 75 million to 90 million unique TCR beta chains, around 11 million of which were shared by at least two donors. To remove PCR and sequencing errors, raw reads were error-corrected and collapsed into unique sequences using a nearest-neighbor algorithm that merged closely related sequences. CDR3 sequences were aligned to IMGT reference sequences to assign V, D and J gene segments. For a sequence to be retained, at least a six-nucleotide match to both a V gene segment and a J gene segment was required. Rearrangements were classified as productive when the CDR3 lacked stop codons and remained in frame with V and J, and all other rearrangements were classified as non-productive. CDR3 was defined by IMGT convention, running from the second conserved V-encoded cysteine to the conserved J-encoded phenylalanine. Sequences without an unambiguous match to a single V gene segment were excluded from the earlier analysis of 587 of the donors. An earlier analysis of approximately 590 of the donors classified V segments as functional when productive rearrangements were above 56.7% and as segregating when the standard deviation between donors was above 5%. To diagnose cytomegalovirus status from the catalog of TCR beta chain sequences, a statistical classification framework was built. V and J gene assignment, in a later analysis, came from comparing TCR nucleotide sequences with IMGT/GENE-DB human TR gene sequences. In a later analysis, CDR3 sequences and most-parsimonious VDJ recombination scenarios were assigned using the TCRdist pipeline. In a later analysis, each TCR beta chain was defined by its CDR3 amino acid sequence together with its V-gene family, and reads lacking a unique V-gene family were excluded. In a later analysis, fewer than 600 highly shared, low-generation-probability nucleotide sequences were removed to address suspected cross-contamination and a sequencing artifact. For each public chain, a later analysis derived a clonal expansion index from normalized ranks of inferred template counts within each repertoire. In a later analysis, generation probabilities were computed using a VDJ recombination model fitted to out-of-frame rearrangements, and the results were checked against IGoR. In a later analysis, TCR-TCR, TCR-HLA and TCR-CMV co-occurrence was scored with hypergeometric tests, and a repertoire-size bias correction was applied to TCR pairs. In a later analysis, false discovery rates were estimated by permuting HLA or CMV assignments 20 times. In a later analysis, co-occurring TCRs were grouped with DBSCAN, and TCRdist sequence similarity was added when clustering was performed within HLA-allele-positive subsets. Repertoires with fewer than 30,000 or more than 120,000 public chains, plus five repertoires with anomalous nucleotide sharing, were excluded from co-occurrence clustering. Imported from immuneACCESS, the table was reduced by TCRdb to in-frame sequences with V and J called. These copies leave out some clones; in studies compared against another copy, an unresolved V gene accounts for under half, and the cause of the remainder is not known. The DNA gave D and trimming, while V, J and clone size come from that table. Counted in this sample were under 150,000 clones; over 70% of them appeared once. About 4% of the sample is held by the ten biggest clonotypes.

V loses 5 bases, J loses 5 bases, and the germline ends lie 12 bases apart. The germline V gene sets CDR1 to SGHNT and CDR2 to YENEEA. The CDR3 runs 13 amino acids, cysteine and phenylalanine included. The read is trimmed to its CDR3 DNA, 39 bases read in frame from base 1. As regards this clone: The antigen this receptor binds is unknown. No per-base quality is available; no much larger clone lies one base away.

The clonotype comes from a woman aged 40-49 years in good health and CMV-seronegative. Sequencing was performed on PBMCs. This chain is built from TRBV11-3 and TRBJ1-1; confidence is insufficient to name the D gene. CDR3 region: CASSQDGSTEAFF. The nucleotide sequence reads as follows: TGTGCCAGCAGCCAAGACGGGAGTACTGAAGCTTTCTTT.